The rows below give T cell receptor beta chains drawn from one sample of a study of patients and donors after allogeneic stem cell transplantation. TCRdb used MiXCR to reprocess the RT-PCR reads, holding one entry per CDR3 protein. The repertoire holds about a million distinct CDR3 sequences, with under 20% as singletons. Sequencing was carried out using blood, either unsorted or a sorted T cell fraction (not recorded which). Source of these receptors: a human donor who was either an allogeneic HSCT recipient or a stem cell or donor lymphocyte infusion donor (not recorded which). It is not recorded whose cells these are; they may come from a transplant donor. Each CDR3 is given with its conserved first and last residue. D genes are given only for firm matches. Clone size is stated in some rows and not others, as once, few, many or a class when expanded.

J gene: TRBJ1-3
V gene: TRBV4-3
D gene: -
clone size: few
CDR3 protein: CASSQDRVSSGNTIYF
CDR3 DNA: TGCGCCAGCAGCCAAGATCGGGTCAGCTCTGGAAACACCATATATTTT

J gene: TRBJ2-5
V gene: TRBV11-1
D gene: -
clone size: -
CDR3 protein: CASSLGGNARRNPQETQYF
CDR3 DNA: TGTGCCAGCAGCTTAGGGGGAAACGCGCGGAGGAATCCACAAGAGACCCAGTACTTC

J gene: TRBJ2-5
V gene: TRBV6-5
D gene: TRBD2
clone size: -
CDR3 protein: CASSYPASGPETQYF
CDR3 DNA: TGTGCCAGCAGTTACCCTGCTAGCGGACCGGAGACCCAGTACTTC

J gene: TRBJ1-2
V gene: TRBV29-1
D gene: -
clone size: few
CDR3 protein: CSSRQREGYTF
CDR3 DNA: TGCAGTTCTAGGCAGCGTGAAGGCTACACCTTC

J gene: TRBJ2-7
V gene: TRBV2
D gene: -
clone size: few
CDR3 protein: CASSRLRAQGEQYF
CDR3 DNA: TGTGCCAGCAGCCGTTTAAGGGCACAAGGGGAGCAGTACTTC

J gene: TRBJ2-2
V gene: TRBV9
D gene: -
clone size: few
CDR3 protein: CASSVQARNTGELFF
CDR3 DNA: TGTGCCAGCAGCGTACAAGCGCGGAACACCGGGGAGCTGTTTTTT

J gene: TRBJ2-3
V gene: TRBV5-1
D gene: -
clone size: few
CDR3 protein: CASSLEEGITDTQYF
CDR3 DNA: TGCGCCAGCAGCTTGGAGGAAGGGATCACAGATACGCAGTATTTT

J gene: TRBJ1-1
V gene: TRBV12-3/TRBV12-4
D gene: -
clone size: -
CDR3 protein: CASSFGGVEAFF
CDR3 DNA: TGTGCCAGTTCCTTTGGGGGGGTGGAAGCTTTCTTT

J gene: TRBJ1-1
V gene: TRBV30
D gene: -
clone size: -
CDR3 protein: CAWTDPRGAFF
CDR3 DNA: TGTGCCTGGACTGACCCTAGGGGGGCTTTCTTT

J gene: TRBJ2-5
V gene: TRBV27
D gene: TRBD2
clone size: many
CDR3 protein: CASSLLGGRVQETQYF
CDR3 DNA: TGTGCCAGCAGTTTATTGGGCGGGAGGGTACAAGAGACCCAGTACTTC

J gene: TRBJ1-2
V gene: TRBV7-2
D gene: -
clone size: few
CDR3 protein: CASSLVAQHDKEGYTF
CDR3 DNA: TGTGCCAGCAGCTTAGTGGCCCAACACGATAAGGAGGGCTACACCTTC

J gene: TRBJ2-7
V gene: TRBV6-1
D gene: TRBD1
clone size: few
CDR3 protein: CASRTFFGTGIPYEQYF
CDR3 DNA: TGTGCCAGCAGAACATTTTTCGGGACAGGGATACCCTACGAGCAGTACTTC

J gene: TRBJ1-1
V gene: TRBV20-1
D gene: -
clone size: many
CDR3 protein: CSARANTEAFF
CDR3 DNA: TGCAGTGCCAGAGCGAACACTGAAGCTTTCTTT

J gene: TRBJ2-3
V gene: TRBV6-6
D gene: -
clone size: few
CDR3 protein: CASREDYTQYF
CDR3 DNA: TGTGCCAGCAGAGAGGATTATACGCAGTATTTT

J gene: TRBJ1-6
V gene: TRBV5-1
D gene: -
clone size: few
CDR3 protein: CASSTRDNDSPLHF
CDR3 DNA: TGCGCCAGCAGCACCCGGGACAACGATTCACCCCTCCACTTT

J gene: TRBJ1-1
V gene: TRBV7-9
D gene: -
clone size: -
CDR3 protein: CASSPFTEAFF
CDR3 DNA: TGTGCCAGCAGCCCCTTCACTGAAGCTTTCTTT

J gene: TRBJ1-2
V gene: TRBV4-1
D gene: TRBD1
clone size: -
CDR3 protein: CASSQAADRGAYGYTF
CDR3 DNA: TGCGCCAGCAGCCAAGCTGCGGACAGGGGGGCCTATGGCTACACCTTC

J gene: TRBJ1-5
V gene: TRBV7-6
D gene: TRBD1
clone size: few
CDR3 protein: CASSQVGTALQPQHF
CDR3 DNA: TGTGCCAGCAGCCAAGTCGGGACAGCCTTACAGCCCCAGCATTTT

J gene: TRBJ2-1
V gene: TRBV12-3/TRBV12-4
D gene: -
clone size: few
CDR3 protein: CASTRSGRGLTYNEQFF
CDR3 DNA: TGTGCCAGCACGCGTAGCGGTAGGGGACTGACCTACAATGAGCAGTTCTTC

J gene: TRBJ1-1
V gene: TRBV7-9
D gene: -
clone size: -
CDR3 protein: CASSSRMGGNTEAFF
CDR3 DNA: TGTGCCAGCAGCTCCCGGATGGGGGGAAACACTGAAGCTTTCTTT

J gene: TRBJ2-7
V gene: TRBV11-2
D gene: -
clone size: many
CDR3 protein: CASSLGAAYEQYF
CDR3 DNA: TGTGCCAGCAGCTTAGGGGCAGCTTACGAGCAGTACTTC

J gene: TRBJ1-1
V gene: TRBV12-3/TRBV12-4
D gene: -
clone size: many
CDR3 protein: CASHRSHAGTEAFF
CDR3 DNA: TGTGCCAGCCATCGGTCCCACGCGGGCACTGAAGCTTTCTTT

J gene: TRBJ1-2
V gene: TRBV30
D gene: TRBD1
clone size: -
CDR3 protein: CAWNFDRGHGYTF
CDR3 DNA: TGTGCCTGGAATTTCGACAGGGGGCATGGCTACACCTTC

J gene: TRBJ2-1
V gene: TRBV6-5
D gene: -
clone size: few
CDR3 protein: CASSYFATQNSYNEQFF
CDR3 DNA: TGTGCCAGCAGTTACTTCGCCACTCAGAACTCCTACAATGAGCAGTTCTTC

J gene: TRBJ2-3
V gene: TRBV11-2
D gene: TRBD2
clone size: -
CDR3 protein: CASSLLLPLAGGHTQYF
CDR3 DNA: TGTGCCAGCAGCTTATTGCTCCCACTAGCGGGAGGTCATACGCAGTATTTT

J gene: TRBJ2-2
V gene: TRBV19
D gene: TRBD2
clone size: few
CDR3 protein: CASSAGLAPTGELFF
CDR3 DNA: TGTGCCAGTAGTGCCGGACTAGCACCCACCGGGGAGCTGTTTTTT

J gene: TRBJ1-1
V gene: TRBV12-3/TRBV12-4
D gene: -
clone size: few
CDR3 protein: CASSGRRNTEAFF
CDR3 DNA: TGTGCCAGCAGTGGAAGGAGGAACACTGAAGCTTTCTTT

J gene: TRBJ2-1
V gene: TRBV30
D gene: -
clone size: -
CDR3 protein: CAWSGEGQKNEQFF
CDR3 DNA: TGTGCCTGGAGTGGGGAAGGACAGAAAAATGAGCAGTTCTTC

J gene: TRBJ1-1
V gene: TRBV10-3
D gene: -
clone size: many
CDR3 protein: CAISAQENTEAFF
CDR3 DNA: TGTGCCATCAGTGCCCAAGAAAACACTGAAGCTTTCTTT

J gene: TRBJ1-2
V gene: TRBV15
D gene: TRBD1
clone size: many
CDR3 protein: CATSTGDSYGYTF
CDR3 DNA: TGTGCCACCAGTACAGGGGATTCCTATGGCTACACCTTC

J gene: TRBJ2-3
V gene: TRBV5-1
D gene: TRBD2
clone size: few
CDR3 protein: CASSTRGLAGTTDTQYF
CDR3 DNA: TGCGCCAGCAGCACGAGGGGCCTAGCGGGGACTACAGATACGCAGTATTTT

J gene: TRBJ1-2
V gene: TRBV5-1
D gene: -
clone size: -
CDR3 protein: CASSDWTGNYGYTF
CDR3 DNA: TGCGCCAGCTCCGATTGGACGGGAAACTATGGCTACACCTTC

J gene: TRBJ1-1
V gene: TRBV5-4
D gene: -
clone size: -
CDR3 protein: CASSLALQGEAFF
CDR3 DNA: TGTGCCAGCAGCTTGGCCCTCCAGGGTGAAGCTTTCTTT

J gene: TRBJ2-5
V gene: TRBV24-1
D gene: TRBD2
clone size: few
CDR3 protein: CATSDGPTSGRGETQYF
CDR3 DNA: TGTGCCACCAGTGATGGGCCGACTAGCGGGAGGGGAGAGACCCAGTACTTC

J gene: TRBJ2-2
V gene: TRBV6-2/TRBV6-3
D gene: -
clone size: -
CDR3 protein: CASSPLSRQANTGELFF
CDR3 DNA: TGTGCCAGCAGTCCCCTTTCCCGTCAGGCGAACACCGGGGAGCTGTTTTTT

J gene: TRBJ2-7
V gene: TRBV20-1
D gene: TRBD2
clone size: -
CDR3 protein: CSAREPLAGGGTYEQYF
CDR3 DNA: TGCAGTGCTAGAGAACCCTTAGCGGGAGGGGGAACCTACGAGCAGTACTTC

J gene: TRBJ2-3
V gene: TRBV24-1
D gene: TRBD2
clone size: -
CDR3 protein: CATSDPGLAKRNTQYF
CDR3 DNA: TGTGCCACCAGTGACCCGGGACTAGCGAAGCGTAATACGCAGTATTTT

J gene: TRBJ2-4
V gene: TRBV29-1
D gene: TRBD1
clone size: -
CDR3 protein: CSVGQGASAKNIQYF
CDR3 DNA: TGCAGCGTGGGACAGGGGGCTTCAGCTAAAAACATTCAGTACTTC

J gene: TRBJ1-1
V gene: TRBV11-2
D gene: -
clone size: -
CDR3 protein: CASSLVGLEAEAFF
CDR3 DNA: TGTGCCAGCAGCTTAGTAGGCCTAGAGGCTGAAGCTTTCTTT

J gene: TRBJ2-7
V gene: TRBV7-9
D gene: -
clone size: few
CDR3 protein: CASSITGRNEQYF
CDR3 DNA: TGTGCCAGCAGCATCACAGGGAGGAACGAGCAGTACTTC

J gene: TRBJ1-5
V gene: TRBV7-2
D gene: -
clone size: -
CDR3 protein: CASSLRRGHQPQHF
CDR3 DNA: TGTGCCAGCAGCTTAAGGCGGGGGCATCAGCCCCAGCATTTT

J gene: TRBJ2-3
V gene: TRBV12-3/TRBV12-4
D gene: TRBD1
clone size: many
CDR3 protein: CASSSTTGDTDTQYF
CDR3 DNA: TGTGCCAGCAGTTCAACGACAGGGGACACAGATACGCAGTATTTT

J gene: TRBJ2-3
V gene: TRBV27
D gene: TRBD2
clone size: -
CDR3 protein: CASSDASGRVYTQYF
CDR3 DNA: TGTGCCAGCAGTGATGCCAGCGGGAGGGTTTATACGCAGTATTTT

J gene: TRBJ2-1
V gene: TRBV10-3
D gene: TRBD2
clone size: few
CDR3 protein: CAISDVAGGPYNEQFF
CDR3 DNA: TGTGCCATCAGTGATGTGGCGGGGGGACCCTACAATGAGCAGTTCTTC

J gene: TRBJ2-7
V gene: TRBV7-2
D gene: -
clone size: few
CDR3 protein: CASSTWNEQYF
CDR3 DNA: TGTGCCAGCAGCACGTGGAACGAGCAGTACTTC

J gene: TRBJ2-5
V gene: TRBV12-3/TRBV12-4
D gene: -
clone size: -
CDR3 protein: CASSLVDVGNQYF
CDR3 DNA: TGTGCCAGCAGTTTAGTGGACGTGGGGAACCAGTACTTC

J gene: TRBJ1-4
V gene: TRBV4-3
D gene: -
clone size: few
CDR3 protein: CASSQGQATNEKLFF
CDR3 DNA: TGCGCCAGCAGCCAAGGTCAGGCAACTAATGAAAAACTGTTTTTT

J gene: TRBJ1-6
V gene: TRBV27
D gene: -
clone size: -
CDR3 protein: CASSFSTAHNSPLHF
CDR3 DNA: TGTGCCAGCAGTTTCTCGACGGCTCATAATTCACCCCTCCACTTT

J gene: TRBJ2-7
V gene: TRBV10-3
D gene: TRBD2
clone size: -
CDR3 protein: CAIGRDGPYEQYF
CDR3 DNA: TGTGCCATCGGGAGGGACGGCCCCTACGAGCAGTACTTC

J gene: TRBJ2-6
V gene: TRBV24-1
D gene: -
clone size: once
CDR3 protein: CATSQGGAGANVLTF
CDR3 DNA: TGTGCCACCAGCCAAGGCGGGGCTGGGGCCAACGTCCTGACTTTC

J gene: TRBJ2-3
V gene: TRBV20-1
D gene: TRBD2
clone size: few
CDR3 protein: CSARGGLGPDTQYF
CDR3 DNA: TGCAGTGCTAGGGGGGGACTAGGGCCAGATACGCAGTATTTT